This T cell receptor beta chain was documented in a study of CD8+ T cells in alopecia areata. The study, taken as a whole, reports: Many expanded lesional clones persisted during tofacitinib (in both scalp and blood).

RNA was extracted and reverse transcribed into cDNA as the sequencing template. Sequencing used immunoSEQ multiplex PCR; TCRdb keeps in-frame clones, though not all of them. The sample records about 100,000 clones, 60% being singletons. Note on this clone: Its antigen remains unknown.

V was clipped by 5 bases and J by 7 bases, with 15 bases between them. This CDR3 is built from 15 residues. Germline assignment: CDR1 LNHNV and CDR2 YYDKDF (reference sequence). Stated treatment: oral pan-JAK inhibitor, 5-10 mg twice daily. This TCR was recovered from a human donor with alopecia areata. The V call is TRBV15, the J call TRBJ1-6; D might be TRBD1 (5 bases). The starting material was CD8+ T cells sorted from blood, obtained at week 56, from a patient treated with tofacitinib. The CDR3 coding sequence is TGTGCCACCAGCGGGACCGAAAGGGTCAATTCACCCCTCCACTTT. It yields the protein CATSGTERVNSPLHF. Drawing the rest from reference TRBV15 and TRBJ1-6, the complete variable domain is DAMVIQNPRYQVTQFGKPVTLSCSQTLNHNVMYWYQQKSSQAPKLLFHYYDKDFNNEADTPDNFQSRRPNTSFCFLDIRSPGLGDTAMYLCATSGTERVNSPLHFGNGTRLTVT.